The present entry profiles one TCR beta chain with its context. V gave up 5 bases and J gave up 3 bases; unmatched junction bases: 10. Germline lookup yields CDR1 MNHEY and CDR2 SMNVEV (reference sequence). The CDR3 consists of 15 residues. This sample was taken from a study of cytomegalovirus exposure and HLA in healthy donors. Across the whole study: In a previous analysis, nearly 120 million unique TCR beta sequences were found from about 179 million T cells.

The PCR contained 60 Vbeta and 13 Jbeta primers. The data were produced by immunoSEQ multiplex PCR, yet TCRdb's version contains in-frame clones alone and is incomplete. Of about 140,000 clones listed, approximately 84% are singletons. The sample consisted of PBMCs. This receptor was identified in a man in his thirties or forties in good health and CMV-seropositive. The rearrangement uses TRBV27 and TRBJ2-7, with TRBD1 identical over 7 bases. In DNA, the CDR3 is TGTGCCAGCAGTGCGCCGGGACAGCAGATCTACGAGCAGTACTTC. Encoded protein: CASSAPGQQIYEQYF.